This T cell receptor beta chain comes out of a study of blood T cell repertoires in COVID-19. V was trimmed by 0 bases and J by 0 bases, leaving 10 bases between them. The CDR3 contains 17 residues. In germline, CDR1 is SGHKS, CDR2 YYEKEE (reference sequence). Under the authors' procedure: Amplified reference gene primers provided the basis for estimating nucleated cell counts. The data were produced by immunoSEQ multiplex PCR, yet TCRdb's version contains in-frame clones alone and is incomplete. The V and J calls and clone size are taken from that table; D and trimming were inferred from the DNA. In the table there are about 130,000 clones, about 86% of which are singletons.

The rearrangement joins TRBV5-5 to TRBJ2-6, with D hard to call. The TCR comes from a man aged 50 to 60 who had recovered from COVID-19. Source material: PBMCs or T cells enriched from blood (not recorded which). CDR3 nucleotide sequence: TGTGCCAGCAGCTTGGCCAGACTGAGCTCTGGGGCCAACGTCCTGACTTTC. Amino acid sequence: CASSLARLSSGANVLTF.